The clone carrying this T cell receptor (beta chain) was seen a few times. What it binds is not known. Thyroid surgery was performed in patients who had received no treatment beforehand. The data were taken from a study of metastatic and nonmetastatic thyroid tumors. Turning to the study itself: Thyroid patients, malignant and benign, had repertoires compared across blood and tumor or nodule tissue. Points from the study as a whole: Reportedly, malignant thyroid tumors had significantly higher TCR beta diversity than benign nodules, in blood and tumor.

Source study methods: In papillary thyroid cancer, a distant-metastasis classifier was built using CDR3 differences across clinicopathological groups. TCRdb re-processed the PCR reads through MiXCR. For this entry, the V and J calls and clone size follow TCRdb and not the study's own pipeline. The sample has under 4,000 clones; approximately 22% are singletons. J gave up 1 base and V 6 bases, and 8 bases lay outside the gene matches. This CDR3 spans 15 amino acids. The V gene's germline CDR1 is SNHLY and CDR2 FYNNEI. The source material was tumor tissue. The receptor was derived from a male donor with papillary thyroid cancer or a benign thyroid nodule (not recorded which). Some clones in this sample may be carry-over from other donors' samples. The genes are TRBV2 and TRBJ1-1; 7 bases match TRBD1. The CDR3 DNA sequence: TGTGCCAGCAGCGTGGACAGGCCTGAGAACACTGAAGCTTTCTTT. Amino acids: CASSVDRPENTEAFF.